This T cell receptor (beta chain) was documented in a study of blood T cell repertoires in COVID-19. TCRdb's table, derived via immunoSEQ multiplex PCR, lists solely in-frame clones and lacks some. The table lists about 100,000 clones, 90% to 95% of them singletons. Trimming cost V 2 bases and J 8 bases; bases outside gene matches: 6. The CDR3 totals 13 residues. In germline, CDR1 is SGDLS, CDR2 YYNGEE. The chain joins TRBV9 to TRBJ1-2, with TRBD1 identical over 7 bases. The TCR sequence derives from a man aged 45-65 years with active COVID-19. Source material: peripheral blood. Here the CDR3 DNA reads TGTGCCAGCAGCGTGACAGGGTTTGAGGGCTACACCTTC. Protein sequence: CASSVTGFEGYTF. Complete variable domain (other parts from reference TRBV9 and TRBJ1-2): DSGVTQTPKHLITATGQRVTLRCSPRSGDLSVYWYQQSLDQGLQFLIQYYNGEERAKGNILERFSAQQFPDLHSELNLSSLELGDSALYFCASSVTGFEGYTFGSGTRLTVV.